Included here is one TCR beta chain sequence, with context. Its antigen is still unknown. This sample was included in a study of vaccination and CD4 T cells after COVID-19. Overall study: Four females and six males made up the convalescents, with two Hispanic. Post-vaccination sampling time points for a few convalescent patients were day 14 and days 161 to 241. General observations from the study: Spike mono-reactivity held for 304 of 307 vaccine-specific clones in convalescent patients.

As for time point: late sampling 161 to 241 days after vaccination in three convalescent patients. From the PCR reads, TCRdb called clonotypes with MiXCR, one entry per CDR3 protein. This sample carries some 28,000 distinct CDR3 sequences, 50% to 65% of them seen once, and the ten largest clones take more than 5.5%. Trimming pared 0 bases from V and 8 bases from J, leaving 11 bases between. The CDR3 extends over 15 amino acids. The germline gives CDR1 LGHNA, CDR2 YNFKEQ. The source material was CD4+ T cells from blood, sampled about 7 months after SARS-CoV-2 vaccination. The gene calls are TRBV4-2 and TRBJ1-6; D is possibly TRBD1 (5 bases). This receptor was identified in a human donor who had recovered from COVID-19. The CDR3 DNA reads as TGTGCCAGCAGCCAAGAGAGTCGCAGGGATTCACCCCTCCACTTT. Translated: CASSQESRRDSPLHF.